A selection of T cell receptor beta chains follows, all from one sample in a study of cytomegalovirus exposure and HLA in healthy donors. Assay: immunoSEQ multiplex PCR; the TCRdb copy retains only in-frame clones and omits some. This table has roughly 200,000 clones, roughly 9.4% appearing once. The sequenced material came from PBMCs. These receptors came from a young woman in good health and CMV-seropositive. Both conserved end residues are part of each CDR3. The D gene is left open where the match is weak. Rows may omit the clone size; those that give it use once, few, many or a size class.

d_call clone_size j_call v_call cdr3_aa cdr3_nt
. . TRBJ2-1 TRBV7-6 CASSLTPAGSDNEQFF TGTGCCAGCAGCTTAACGCCAGCGGGCAGTGACAATGAGCAGTTCTTC
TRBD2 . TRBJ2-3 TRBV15 CATSSTQLAGGSTDTQYF TGTGCCACCAGCAGTACCCAACTAGCGGGAGGGAGCACAGATACGCAGTATTTT
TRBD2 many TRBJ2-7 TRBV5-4 CASSTQAGGGYEQYF TGTGCCAGCAGTACTCAAGCGGGAGGCGGCTACGAGCAGTACTTC
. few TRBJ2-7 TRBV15 CATSRDLTGHEQYF TGTGCCACCAGCAGAGATCTAACAGGACACGAGCAGTACTTC
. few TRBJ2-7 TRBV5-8 CASSFRVGDYEQYF TGTGCCAGCAGCTTCCGAGTTGGGGACTACGAGCAGTACTTC
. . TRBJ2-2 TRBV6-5 CASSYSMTANTGELFF TGTGCCAGCAGTTACTCAATGACAGCGAACACCGGGGAGCTGTTTTTT
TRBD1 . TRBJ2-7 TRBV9 CASSVGSGTDSYEQYF TGTGCCAGCAGCGTGGGCTCCGGGACAGACTCCTACGAGCAGTACTTC
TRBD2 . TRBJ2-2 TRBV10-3 CAISSGSTPGELFF TGTGCCATTTCTAGCGGGAGTACCCCCGGGGAGCTGTTTTTT
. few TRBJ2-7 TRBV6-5 CASFGTRSYEQYF TGTGCCAGCTTCGGGACTCGCTCCTACGAGCAGTACTTC
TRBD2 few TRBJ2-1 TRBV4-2 CASSQGGLAGDINEQFF TGTGCCAGCAGCCAAGGGGGACTAGCGGGAGATATTAATGAGCAGTTCTTC
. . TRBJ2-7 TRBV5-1 CASSLSGPTYEQYF TGCGCCAGCAGCTTGTCAGGGCCTACCTACGAGCAGTACTTC
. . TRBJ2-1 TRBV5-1 CASSLASISYNEQFF TGCGCCAGCAGCTTGGCAAGCATTTCCTACAATGAGCAGTTCTTC
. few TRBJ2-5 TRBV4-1 CASSGRSGVGRTQYF TGCGCCAGCAGCGGTCGCTCAGGGGTGGGTAGGACCCAGTACTTC
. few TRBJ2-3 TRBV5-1 CASDSRRATDTQYF TGCGCCTCAGACAGTCGTAGGGCCACGGATACGCAGTATTTT
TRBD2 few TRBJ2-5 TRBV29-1 CSVAGLAGVNRETQYF TGCAGCGTTGCGGGACTAGCGGGAGTTAATAGGGAGACCCAGTACTTC
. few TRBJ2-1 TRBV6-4 CASSDFAGFNEQFF TGTGCCAGCAGTGACTTCGCGGGATTTAATGAGCAGTTCTTC
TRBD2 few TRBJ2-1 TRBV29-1 CSVVTGGYNEQFF TGCAGCGTTGTGACGGGAGGTTACAATGAGCAGTTCTTC
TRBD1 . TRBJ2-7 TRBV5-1 CASSLAGTGLKDDEQYF TGCGCCAGCAGCTTGGCCGGGACAGGGCTGAAGGATGACGAGCAGTACTTC
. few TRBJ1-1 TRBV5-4 CASSLGRDTEAFF TGTGCCAGCAGCTTAGGGAGGGACACTGAAGCTTTCTTT
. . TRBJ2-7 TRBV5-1 CASSQGGYEQYF TGCGCCAGCAGCCAAGGAGGCTACGAGCAGTACTTC
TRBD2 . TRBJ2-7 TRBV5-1 CASSLTSGTYEQYF TGCGCCAGCAGCTTGACTAGCGGAACCTACGAGCAGTACTTC
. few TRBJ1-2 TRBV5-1 CASRPTGSREGYTF TGCGCCAGCAGACCAACCGGGAGCCGAGAAGGCTACACCTTC
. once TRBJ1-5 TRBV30 CAWAEGENSNQPQHF TGTGCCTGGGCTGAGGGAGAAAATAGCAATCAGCCCCAGCATTTT
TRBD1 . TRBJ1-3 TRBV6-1 CASSDRGQKRNTIYF TGTGCCAGCTCGGACAGGGGCCAAAAGCGGAACACCATATATTTT
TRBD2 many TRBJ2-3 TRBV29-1 CSVDRAGVETDTQYF TGCAGCGTTGATCGAGCGGGAGTGGAGACAGATACGCAGTATTTT
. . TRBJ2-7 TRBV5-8 CASSSVVSGSYEQYF TGTGCCAGCAGCAGCGTGGTGTCAGGGTCCTACGAGCAGTACTTC
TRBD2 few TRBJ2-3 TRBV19 CASTRLAGASTDTQYF TGTGCCAGTACTCGGCTAGCGGGAGCCAGCACAGATACGCAGTATTTT
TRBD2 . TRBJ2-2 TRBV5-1 CASSFAGGPGELFF TGCGCCAGCAGCTTCGCGGGAGGGCCCGGGGAGCTGTTTTTT
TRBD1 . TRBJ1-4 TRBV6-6 CASRLDTGADEKLFF TGTGCCAGCAGACTCGACACAGGGGCGGATGAAAAACTGTTTTTT
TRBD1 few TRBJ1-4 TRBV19 CASSILYLRTRQGDEKLFF TGTGCCAGTAGTATACTATATCTCAGAACTCGACAGGGGGATGAAAAACTGTTTTTT
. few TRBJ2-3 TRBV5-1 CASIPFGGTSTDTQYF TGCGCCAGCATCCCCTTTGGCGGGACTAGCACAGATACGCAGTATTTT
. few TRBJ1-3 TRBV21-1 CASHLANYAIYF TGTGCCAGCCATCTCGCTAACTACGCCATATATTTT
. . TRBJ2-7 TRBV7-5 CARSAGRDWCYEQYF TGTGCCAGAAGCGCAGGCCGGGACTGGTGCTACGAGCAGTACTTC
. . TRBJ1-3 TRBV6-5 CASNPRQDGGNTIYF TGTGCCAGCAACCCTCGACAGGACGGAGGAAACACCATATATTTT
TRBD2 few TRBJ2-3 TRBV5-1 CASSSGLAGVGDTQYF TGCGCCAGCAGCTCGGGACTAGCGGGAGTGGGAGATACGCAGTATTTT
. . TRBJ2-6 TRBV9 CASSMSSGANVLTF TGTGCCAGCAGCATGAGCTCTGGGGCCAACGTCCTGACTTTC
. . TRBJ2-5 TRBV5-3 CARSCEMGGTQYF TGTGCCAGAAGCTGCGAAATGGGGGGGACCCAGTACTTC
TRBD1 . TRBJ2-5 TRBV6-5 CAVGTGGVGETQYF TGTGCCGTTGGGACAGGGGGCGTGGGGGAGACCCAGTACTTC
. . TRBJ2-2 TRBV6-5 CASSYAGTGNTGELFF TGTGCCAGCAGTTACGCGGGGACGGGAAACACCGGGGAGCTGTTTTTT
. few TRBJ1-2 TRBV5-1 CASFLQGDGYTF TGCGCCAGCTTCCTACAGGGCGATGGCTACACCTTC
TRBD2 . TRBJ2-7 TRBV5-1 CASRQLAGDGYEQYF TGCGCCAGCCGTCAACTAGCGGGAGATGGGTACGAGCAGTACTTC
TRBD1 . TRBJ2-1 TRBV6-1 CALADRQGAGNEQFF TGTGCATTAGCAGATCGCCAGGGGGCAGGGAATGAGCAGTTCTTC
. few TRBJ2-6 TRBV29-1 CSVAAVGANVLTF TGCAGCGTCGCCGCAGTTGGGGCCAACGTCCTGACTTTC
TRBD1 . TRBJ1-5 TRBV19 CASRGGQVYQAQHF TGTGCCAGTAGGGGGGGACAGGTCTATCAGGCCCAGCATTTT
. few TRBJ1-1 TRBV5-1 CASNPGGNMNTEAFF TGCGCCAGCAATCCTGGGGGGAACATGAACACTGAAGCTTTCTTT
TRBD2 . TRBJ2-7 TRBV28 CASSSPRLALVYEQYF TGTGCCAGCAGTTCCCCCCGACTAGCCTTAGTCTACGAGCAGTACTTC
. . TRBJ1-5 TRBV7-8 CASSSTGNSNQPQHF TGTGCCAGCAGCAGTACAGGGAACAGCAATCAGCCCCAGCATTTT
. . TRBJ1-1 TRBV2 CASSVLTTMNTEAFF TGTGCCAGCAGTGTATTGACGACTATGAACACTGAAGCTTTCTTT
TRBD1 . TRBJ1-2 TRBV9 CASSVRKVFGRGSPTQYGYTF TGTGCCAGCAGCGTACGAAAGGTTTTTGGCAGGGGGTCGCCAACTCAATATGGCTACACCTTC
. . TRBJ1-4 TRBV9 CASSVRGATNEKLFF TGTGCCAGCAGCGTCCGGGGGGCAACTAATGAAAAACTGTTTTTT
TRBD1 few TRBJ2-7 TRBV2 CAMYTQGATSYEQYF TGTGCCATGTACACACAGGGGGCGACCTCCTACGAGCAGTACTTC
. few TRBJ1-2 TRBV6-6 CASKDTYGYTF TGTGCCAGCAAGGACACCTATGGCTACACCTTC
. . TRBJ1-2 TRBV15 CATSRERAGGGYTF TGTGCCACCAGCAGAGAAAGGGCCGGAGGTGGCTACACCTTC
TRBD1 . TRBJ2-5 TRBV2 CASSDRTGKETQYF TGTGCCAGCAGTGATAGGACAGGGAAAGAGACCCAGTACTTC
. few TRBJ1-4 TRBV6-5 CASSPLGGAREKLFF TGTGCCAGCAGTCCCCTAGGGGGGGCGCGAGAAAAACTGTTTTTT
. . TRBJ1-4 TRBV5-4 CASSPGTGDEKLFF TGTGCCAGCAGCCCCGGGACGGGGGATGAAAAACTGTTTTTT
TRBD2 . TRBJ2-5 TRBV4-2 CASSRGLAPGETQYF TGTGCCAGCAGCCGTGGACTAGCCCCCGGAGAGACCCAGTACTTC
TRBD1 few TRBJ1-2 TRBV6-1 CASSSQGDVYGYTF TGTGCCAGCAGTTCTCAGGGGGACGTCTATGGCTACACCTTC